Given below is one TCR beta chain in context. The antigen remains unidentified. The data are from a study of T cell repertoires in cytomegalovirus infection. At the level of the study: Both a matching HLA type and CMV infection were indicated by public TCR beta signatures.

From the reads, TCRdb called clonotypes with MiXCR, one entry per CDR3 protein. Found here are about 130,000 distinct CDR3 sequences, 7% to 10% of them singletons; the top ten hold about 9.5%. General study points: Summed frequency of shared TCR beta families picked out CMV carriers who also had the relevant HLA. CMV-specific TCR beta clonotypes restricted by HLA-C dominated the ex vivo response.

This CDR3 contains 18 residues. Trimming stripped 0 bases from V and 2 bases from J, with 21 bases between. Germline values: CDR1 SQVTM, CDR2 ANQGSEA. The specimen was PBMCs. The receptor was derived from a human donor in good health (CMV status not recorded). Some clones in this sample may be carry-over from other donors' samples. The chain couples TRBV29-1 to TRBJ2-3; D is unclear. CDR3 loop: CSVEDPTQRVGDTDTQYF. The CDR3 region has the DNA TGCAGCGTTGAAGATCCCACCCAAAGGGTTGGAGACACAGATACGCAGTATTTT.